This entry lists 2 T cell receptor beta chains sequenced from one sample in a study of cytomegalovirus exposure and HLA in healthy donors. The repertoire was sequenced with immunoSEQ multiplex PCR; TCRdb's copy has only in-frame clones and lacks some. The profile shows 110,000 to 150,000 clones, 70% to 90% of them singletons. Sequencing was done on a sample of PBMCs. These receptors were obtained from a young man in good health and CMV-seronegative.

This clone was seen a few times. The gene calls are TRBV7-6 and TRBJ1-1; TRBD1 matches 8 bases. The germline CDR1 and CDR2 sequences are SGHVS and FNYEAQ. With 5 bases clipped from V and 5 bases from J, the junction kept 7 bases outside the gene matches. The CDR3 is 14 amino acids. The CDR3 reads CASSAGQGKTEAFF. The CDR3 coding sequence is TGTGCCAGCAGCGCCGGACAGGGTAAAACTGAAGCTTTCTTT.

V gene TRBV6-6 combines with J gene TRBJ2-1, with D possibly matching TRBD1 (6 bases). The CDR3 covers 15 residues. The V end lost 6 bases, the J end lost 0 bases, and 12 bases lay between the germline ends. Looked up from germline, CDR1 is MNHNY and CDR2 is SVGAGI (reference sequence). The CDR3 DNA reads TGTGCCAGCAGCTTCACAGGGAACTCCTACAATGAGCAGTTCTTC. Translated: CASSFTGNSYNEQFF.